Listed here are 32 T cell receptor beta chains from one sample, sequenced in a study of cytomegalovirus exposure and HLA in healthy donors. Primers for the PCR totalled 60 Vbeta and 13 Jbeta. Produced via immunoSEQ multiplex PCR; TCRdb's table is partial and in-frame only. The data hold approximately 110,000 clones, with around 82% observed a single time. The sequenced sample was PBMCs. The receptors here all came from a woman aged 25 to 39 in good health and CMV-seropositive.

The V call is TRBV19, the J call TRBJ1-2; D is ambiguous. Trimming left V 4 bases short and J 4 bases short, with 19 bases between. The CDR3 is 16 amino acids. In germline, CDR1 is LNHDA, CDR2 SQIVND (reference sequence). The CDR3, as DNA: TGTGCCAGTAGTACCACCGTACAGCGGTTCAGCTATGGCTACACCTTC. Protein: CASSTTVQRFSYGYTF.

CDR3 nucleotides: TGCAGCGTTGATGAGGGCAGTGCGATTCAGTACTTC. This translates into CSVDEGSAIQYF. The chain employs TRBV29-1 and TRBJ2-4; a weak D match, TRBD2 (5 bases). V was shortened by 3 bases and J by 10 bases, with 13 bases between the two germline ends. Per the germline V gene, CDR1 is SQVTM and CDR2 is ANQGSEA. This CDR3 region has 12 residues.

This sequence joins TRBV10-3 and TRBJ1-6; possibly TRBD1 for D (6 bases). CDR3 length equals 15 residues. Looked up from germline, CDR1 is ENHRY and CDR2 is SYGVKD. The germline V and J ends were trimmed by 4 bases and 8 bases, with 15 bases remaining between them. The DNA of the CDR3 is TGTGCCATCAGTGCTACAGGGCCCAAGGATTCACCCCTCCACTTT. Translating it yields CAISATGPKDSPLHF.

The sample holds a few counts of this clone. CDR3 residues: CASTHPGGSSYEQYF. CDR3 DNA: TGTGCCAGCACTCATCCGGGGGGCAGCTCCTACGAGCAGTACTTC. The chain combines TRBV13 with TRBJ2-7, with a weak D call TRBD2 (7 bases). Trimming removed 7 bases from V and 0 bases from J, with 16 bases in between. This CDR3 region has 15 residues. Germline-derived CDR1 and CDR2 are PRHDT and FYEKMQ (reference sequence).

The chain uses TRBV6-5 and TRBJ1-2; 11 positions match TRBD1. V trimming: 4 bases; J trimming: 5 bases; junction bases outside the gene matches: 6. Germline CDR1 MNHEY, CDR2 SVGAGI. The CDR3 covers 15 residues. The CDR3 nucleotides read TGTGCCAGCAGTTCCCGGGACAGGGGGGGATATGGCTACACCTTC. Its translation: CASSSRDRGGYGYTF.

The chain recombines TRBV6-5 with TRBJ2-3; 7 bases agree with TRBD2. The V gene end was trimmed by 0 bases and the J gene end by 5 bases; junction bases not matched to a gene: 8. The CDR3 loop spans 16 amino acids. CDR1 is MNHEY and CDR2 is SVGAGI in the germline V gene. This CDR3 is CASSYSKAGEVDTQYF. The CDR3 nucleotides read TGTGCCAGCAGTTACTCGAAGGCGGGAGAGGTAGATACGCAGTATTTT.

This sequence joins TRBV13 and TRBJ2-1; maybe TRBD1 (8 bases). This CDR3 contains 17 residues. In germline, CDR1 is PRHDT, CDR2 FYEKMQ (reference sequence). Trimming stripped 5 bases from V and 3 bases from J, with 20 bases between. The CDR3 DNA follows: TGTGCCAGCAGCACTCTAAAGGACAGGGAGGGCTACAATGAGCAGTTCTTC. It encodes CASSTLKDREGYNEQFF.

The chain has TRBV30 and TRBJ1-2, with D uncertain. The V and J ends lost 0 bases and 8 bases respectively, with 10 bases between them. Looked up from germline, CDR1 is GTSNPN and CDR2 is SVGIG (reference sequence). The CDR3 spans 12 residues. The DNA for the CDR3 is TGTGCCTGGAGTGTGGCAGGAAGGGGCTACACCTTC. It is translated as CAWSVAGRGYTF.

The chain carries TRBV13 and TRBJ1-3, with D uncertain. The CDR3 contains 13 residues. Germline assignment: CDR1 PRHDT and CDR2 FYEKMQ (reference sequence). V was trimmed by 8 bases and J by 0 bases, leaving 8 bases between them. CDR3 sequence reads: CASGDISGNTIYF. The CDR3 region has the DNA TGTGCCAGCGGTGACATCTCTGGAAACACCATATATTTT.

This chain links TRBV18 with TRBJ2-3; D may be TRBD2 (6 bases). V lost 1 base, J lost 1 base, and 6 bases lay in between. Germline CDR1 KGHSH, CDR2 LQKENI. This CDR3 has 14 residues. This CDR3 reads CASSPREGTDTQYF. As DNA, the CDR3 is TGTGCCAGCTCACCACGGGAGGGCACAGATACGCAGTATTTT.

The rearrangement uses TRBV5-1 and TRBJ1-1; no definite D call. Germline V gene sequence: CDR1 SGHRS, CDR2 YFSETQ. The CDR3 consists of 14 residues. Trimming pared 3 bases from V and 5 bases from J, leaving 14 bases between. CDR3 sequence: CASSSGSPGTEAFF. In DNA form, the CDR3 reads TGCGCCAGCAGCTCGGGAAGTCCGGGGACTGAAGCTTTCTTT.

CDR3 DNA: TGTGCCAGCAGCCTCCTGGGGGGGGTCGGTCAGCCCCAGCATTTT. Encoded protein: CASSLLGGVGQPQHF. The chain recombines TRBV7-8 with TRBJ1-5; maybe TRBD1 (5 bases). Germline assignment: CDR1 SGHVS and CDR2 FQNEAQ. With 5 bases removed from V and 6 bases from J, the gap between germline ends came to 17 bases. The CDR3 sequence is 15 residues long. Filled out from reference TRBV7-8 and TRBJ1-5, the complete variable domain reads GAGVSQSPRYKVAKRGQDVALRCDPISGHVSLFWYQQALGQGPEFLTYFQNEAQLDKSGLPSDRFFAERPEGSVSTLKIQRTQQEDSAVYLCASSLLGGVGQPQHFGDGTRLSIL.

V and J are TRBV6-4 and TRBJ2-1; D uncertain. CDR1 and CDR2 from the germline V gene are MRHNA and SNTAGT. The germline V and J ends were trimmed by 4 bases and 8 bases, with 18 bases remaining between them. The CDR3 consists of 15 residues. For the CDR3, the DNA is TGTGCCAGCAGTGTAACAAATTCCTTGTTGCATGAGCAGTTCTTC. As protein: CASSVTNSLLHEQFF.

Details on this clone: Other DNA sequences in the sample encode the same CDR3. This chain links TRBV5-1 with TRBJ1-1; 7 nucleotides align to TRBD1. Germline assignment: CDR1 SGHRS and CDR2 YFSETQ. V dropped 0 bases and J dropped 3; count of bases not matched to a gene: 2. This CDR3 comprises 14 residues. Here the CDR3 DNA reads TGCGCCAGCAGCTTGGTGCAGGGGGACACTGAAGCTTTCTTT. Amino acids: CASSLVQGDTEAFF.

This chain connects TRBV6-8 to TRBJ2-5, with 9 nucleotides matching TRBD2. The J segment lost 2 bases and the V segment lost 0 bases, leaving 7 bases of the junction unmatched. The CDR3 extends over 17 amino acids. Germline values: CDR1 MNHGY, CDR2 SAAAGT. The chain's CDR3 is CASSYSILAGGQETQYF. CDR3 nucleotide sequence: TGTGCCAGCAGTTACTCGATCTTGGCGGGGGGGCAAGAGACCCAGTACTTC.

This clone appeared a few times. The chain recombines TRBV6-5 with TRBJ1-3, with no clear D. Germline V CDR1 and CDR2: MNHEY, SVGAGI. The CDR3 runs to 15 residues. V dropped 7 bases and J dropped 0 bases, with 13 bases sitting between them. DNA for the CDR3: TGTGCCAGCACCGAAGGACTCAACTCTGGAAACACCATATATTTT. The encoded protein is CASTEGLNSGNTIYF.

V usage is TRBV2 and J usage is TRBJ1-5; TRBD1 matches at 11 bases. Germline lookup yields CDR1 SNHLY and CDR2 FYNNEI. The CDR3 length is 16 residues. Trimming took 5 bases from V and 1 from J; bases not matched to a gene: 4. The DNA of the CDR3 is TGTGCCAGCAGTCAAAGGACAGGGGGCAGCAATCAGCCCCAGCATTTT. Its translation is CASSQRTGGSNQPQHF.

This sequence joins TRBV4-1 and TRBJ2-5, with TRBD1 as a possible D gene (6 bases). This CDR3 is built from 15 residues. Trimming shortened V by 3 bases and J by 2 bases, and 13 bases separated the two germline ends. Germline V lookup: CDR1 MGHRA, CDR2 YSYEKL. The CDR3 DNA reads TGCGCCAGCAGCCATTCTGATACAGGGCAAGAGACCCAGTACTTC. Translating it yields CASSHSDTGQETQYF.

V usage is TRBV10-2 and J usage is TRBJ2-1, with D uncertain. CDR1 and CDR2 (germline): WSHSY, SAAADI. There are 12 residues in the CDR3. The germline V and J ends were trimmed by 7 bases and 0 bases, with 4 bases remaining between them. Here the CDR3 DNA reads TGCGCCAGCAAGCGCTCCTACAATGAGCAGTTCTTC. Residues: CASKRSYNEQFF.

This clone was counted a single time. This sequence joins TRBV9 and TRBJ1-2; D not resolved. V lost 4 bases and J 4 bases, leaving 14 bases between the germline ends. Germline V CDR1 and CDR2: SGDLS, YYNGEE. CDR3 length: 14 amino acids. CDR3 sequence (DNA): TGTGCCAGCAGCTCCACGACGGGAGTCTATGGCTACACCTTC. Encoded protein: CASSSTTGVYGYTF.

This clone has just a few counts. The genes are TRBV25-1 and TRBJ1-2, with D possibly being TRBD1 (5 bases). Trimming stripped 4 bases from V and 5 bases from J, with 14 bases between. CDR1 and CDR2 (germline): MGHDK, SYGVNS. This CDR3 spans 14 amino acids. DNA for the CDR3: TGTGCCAGCAGTGGACAGCTAAATCCTTATGGCTACACCTTC. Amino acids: CASSGQLNPYGYTF.

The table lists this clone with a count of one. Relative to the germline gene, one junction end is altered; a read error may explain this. The CDR3 sequence is CSRNQVNTEAFF. The DNA of the CDR3 is TGTTCCAGGAATCAGGTGAACACTGAAGCTTTCTTT. This sequence joins TRBV7-9 and TRBJ1-1; D not resolved. The CDR3 totals 12 residues. In germline, CDR1 is SEHNR, CDR2 FQNEAQ (reference sequence).

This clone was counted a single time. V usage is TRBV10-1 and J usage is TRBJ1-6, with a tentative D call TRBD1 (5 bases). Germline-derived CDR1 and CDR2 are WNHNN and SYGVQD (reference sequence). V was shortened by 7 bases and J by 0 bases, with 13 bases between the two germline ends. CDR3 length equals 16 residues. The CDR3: CASTSAGFSYNSPLHF. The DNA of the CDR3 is TGCGCCAGCACCTCCGCAGGGTTCTCCTATAATTCACCCCTCCACTTT.

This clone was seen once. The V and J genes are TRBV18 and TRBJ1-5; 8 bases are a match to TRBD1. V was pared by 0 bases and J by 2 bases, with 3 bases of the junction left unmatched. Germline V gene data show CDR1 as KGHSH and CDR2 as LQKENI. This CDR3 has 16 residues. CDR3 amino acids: CASSPPPGGRNQPQHF. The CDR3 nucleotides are TGTGCCAGCTCACCACCTCCAGGGGGCCGCAATCAGCCCCAGCATTTT.

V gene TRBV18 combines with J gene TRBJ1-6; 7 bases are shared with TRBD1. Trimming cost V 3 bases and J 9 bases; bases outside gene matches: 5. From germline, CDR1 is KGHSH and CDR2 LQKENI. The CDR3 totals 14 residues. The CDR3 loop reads CASSPRQGVSPLHF. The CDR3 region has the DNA TGTGCCAGCTCACCGAGACAGGGAGTTTCACCCCTCCACTTT.

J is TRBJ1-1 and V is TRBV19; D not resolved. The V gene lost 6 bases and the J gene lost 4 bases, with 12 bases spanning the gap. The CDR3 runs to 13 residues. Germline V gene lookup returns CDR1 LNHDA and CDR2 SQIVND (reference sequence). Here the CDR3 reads CASSPKSGTEAFF. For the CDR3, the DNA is TGTGCCAGTAGCCCTAAGAGCGGCACTGAAGCTTTCTTT.

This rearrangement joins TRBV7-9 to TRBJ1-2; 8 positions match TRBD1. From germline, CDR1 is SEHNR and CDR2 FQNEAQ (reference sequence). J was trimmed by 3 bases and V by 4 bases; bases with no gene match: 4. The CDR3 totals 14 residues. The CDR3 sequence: CASSSRDRYYGYTF. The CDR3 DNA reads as TGTGCCAGCAGCTCAAGGGACAGGTACTATGGCTACACCTTC.

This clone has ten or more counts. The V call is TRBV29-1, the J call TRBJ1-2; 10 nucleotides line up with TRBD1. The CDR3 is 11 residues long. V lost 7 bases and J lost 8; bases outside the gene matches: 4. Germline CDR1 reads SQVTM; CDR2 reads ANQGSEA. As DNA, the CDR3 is TGCAGCGGACAGGGGGCGAACGGCTACACCTTC. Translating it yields CSGQGANGYTF. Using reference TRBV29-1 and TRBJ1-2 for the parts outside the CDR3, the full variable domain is SAVISQKPSRDICQRGTSLTIQCQVDSQVTMMFWYRQQPGQSLTLIATANQGSEATYESGFVIDKFPISRPNLTFSTLTVSNMSPEDSSIYLCSGQGANGYTFGSGTRLTVV.

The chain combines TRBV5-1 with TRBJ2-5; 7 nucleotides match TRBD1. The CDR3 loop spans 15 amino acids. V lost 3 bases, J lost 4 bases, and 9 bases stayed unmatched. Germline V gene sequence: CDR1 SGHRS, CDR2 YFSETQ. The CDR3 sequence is CASSSRQGDSETQYF. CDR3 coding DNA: TGCGCCAGCAGCTCACGACAGGGTGACTCAGAGACCCAGTACTTC. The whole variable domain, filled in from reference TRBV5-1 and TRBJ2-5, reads KAGVTQTPRYLIKTRGQQVTLSCSPISGHRSVSWYQQTPGQGLQFLFEYFSETQRNKGNFPGRFSGRQFSNSRSEMNVSTLELGDSALYLCASSSRQGDSETQYFGPGTRLLVL.

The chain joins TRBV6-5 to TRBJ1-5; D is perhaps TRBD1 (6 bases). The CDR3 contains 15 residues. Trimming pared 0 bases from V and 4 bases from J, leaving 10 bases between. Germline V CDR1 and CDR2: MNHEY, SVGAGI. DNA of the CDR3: TGTGCCAGCAGTTACTCCCCCAGGGGAAATCAGCCCCAGCATTTT. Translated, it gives CASSYSPRGNQPQHF.

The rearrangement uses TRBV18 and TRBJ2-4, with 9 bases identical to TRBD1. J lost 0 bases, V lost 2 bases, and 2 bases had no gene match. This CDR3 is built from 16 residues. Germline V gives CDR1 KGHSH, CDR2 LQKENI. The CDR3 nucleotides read TGTGCCAGCTCACCAGGGACAGGGATAGCCAAAAACATTCAGTACTTC. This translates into CASSPGTGIAKNIQYF.

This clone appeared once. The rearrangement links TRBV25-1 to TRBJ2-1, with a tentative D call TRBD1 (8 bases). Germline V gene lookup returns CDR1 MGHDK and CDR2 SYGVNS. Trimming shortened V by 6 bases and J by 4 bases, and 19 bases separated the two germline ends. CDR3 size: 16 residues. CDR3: CASRDRGGGGYNEQFF. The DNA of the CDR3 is TGTGCCAGCAGAGACAGGGGAGGGGGGGGTTACAATGAGCAGTTCTTC.